This T cell receptor (beta chain) originates from a study of OX40 agonist ivuxolimab in advanced cancers. Study-wide context: The diagnoses of dose-escalation patients were hepatocellular carcinoma, melanoma, renal cell or head and neck cancer.

Using immunoSEQ multiplex PCR, the repertoire was profiled, and TCRdb retains in-frame clones only, with some absent. The sample consists of roughly 71,000 clones, about four fifths of them appearing once. Study-level findings and limits: Certain nonresponders additionally had low normalized T-cell clonal expansion.

Worth noting for this clone: The antigen is undetermined.

This CDR3 comprises 14 residues. Germline lookup yields CDR1 MNHEY and CDR2 SMNVEV (reference sequence). V was pared by 5 bases and J by 3 bases, with 4 bases of the junction left unmatched. The sample here was CD4+ or CD8+ T cells sorted from blood, taken in a trial of the OX40 agonist ivuxolimab. This TCR derives from an adult with an advanced solid tumor such as melanoma, head and neck, liver or kidney cancer. The V and J genes are TRBV27 and TRBJ2-5; 9 positions agree with TRBD1. The CDR3 DNA follows: TGTGCCAGCAGTCCAAGGACAGGGGAAGAGACCCAGTACTTC. Translating gives CASSPRTGEETQYF.